A single sample gave rise to the 28 T cell receptor beta chains below, sequenced in a study of T cell responses to AZD1222 COVID-19 vaccine. Sequenced by immunoSEQ multiplex PCR; TCRdb stores in-frame clones only, minus some. The table includes around 130,000 clones, more than 85% detected once. The sample here was peripheral blood, taken 28 days after the second AZD1222 dose. These receptors were obtained from an adult who received the AZD1222 COVID-19 vaccine.

J is TRBJ1-1 and V is TRBV7-2; 8 positions agree with TRBD1. The junction had 18 bases not matched to a gene; V was cut back by 4 bases and J by 5 bases. The CDR3 length is 18 residues. Germline CDR1 and CDR2: SGHTA and FQGNSA. The DNA for the CDR3 is TGTGCCAGCAGCTCATCCCAAGGACCCAGGGGGCAGGGAACTGAAGCTTTCTTT. Translated, it gives CASSSSQGPRGQGTEAFF.

The chain employs TRBV29-1 and TRBJ2-1; the match to TRBD1 covers 7 bases. The V gene's germline CDR1 is SQVTM and CDR2 ANQGSEA. The CDR3 has 13 residues. V lost 1 base and J lost 4; bases outside the gene matches: 1. Here the CDR3 reads CSVEGTGYNEQFF. CDR3 in DNA: TGCAGCGTTGAAGGGACAGGATACAATGAGCAGTTCTTC.

V is TRBV28 and J is TRBJ2-7, with 7 bases fitting TRBD2. Germline trimming cut 7 bases from V and 6 bases from J; bases unmatched to any gene: 12. Germline CDR1 reads MDHEN; CDR2 reads SYDVKM. The CDR3 has 14 amino acids. CDR3 DNA sequence: TGTGCCAGCATCCCTGACGGGAGGAGAAGCGAGCAGTACTTC. It specifies CASIPDGRRSEQYF.

The rearrangement joins TRBV7-3 to TRBJ2-1, with a tentative D call TRBD2 (6 bases). Germline CDR1 and CDR2: SGHTA and FQGTGA. Trimming cost V 1 base and J 1 base, with 8 bases left between them. The CDR3 extends over 15 amino acids. CDR3 in amino acids: CASSLISGSYNEQFF. CDR3 bases: TGTGCCAGCAGCTTAATTAGCGGTTCCTACAATGAGCAGTTCTTC.

The rearrangement uses TRBV3-1 (or the pseudogene TRBV3-2) and TRBJ1-5; D call uncertain. The CDR3 has 13 residues. The germline V gene encodes CDR1 LGHDT and CDR2 YNNKEL (reference sequence). V was shortened by 3 bases and J by 6 bases, with 9 bases between the two germline ends. The CDR3 region has the DNA TGTGCCAGCAGCCAGACCGGAGGTCAGCCCCAGCATTTT. It encodes CASSQTGGQPQHF.

The V gene is TRBV5-4, the J gene TRBJ1-4; unclear D gene. V shed 0 bases and J shed 8 bases, with 14 bases lying between them. The germline CDR1 and CDR2 sequences are SGHNT and YYREEE (reference sequence). The length of the CDR3 is 15 residues. For the CDR3, the DNA is TGTGCCAGCAGCTTGGGGACGAATCGGAGGGAAAAACTGTTTTTT. It specifies CASSLGTNRREKLFF.

The V and J genes are TRBV6-5 and TRBJ2-5, with TRBD1 identical over 8 bases. The CDR3 extends over 13 amino acids. The V gene end was trimmed by 9 bases and the J gene end by 4 bases; junction bases not matched to a gene: 7. The germline V gene has CDR1 MNHEY and CDR2 SVGAGI. CDR3 loop: CASRDRQGETQYF. The CDR3 DNA follows: TGTGCCAGTAGGGACAGGCAGGGAGAGACCCAGTACTTC.

This clone has a single count. The CDR3 coding sequence is TGTGCCAGTACCCCAAGGGGTGGCATTCAGTACTTC. Protein sequence: CASTPRGGIQYF. The rearrangement links TRBV19 to TRBJ2-4, with a possible D match to TRBD1 (5 bases). V was cut by 7 bases and J by 9 bases, with 13 bases left in between. This CDR3 has 12 residues. Germline V CDR1 and CDR2: LNHDA, SQIVND (reference sequence).

The chain has TRBV14 and TRBJ1-2, with D perhaps matching TRBD1 (5 bases). The V end lost 5 bases, the J end lost 4 bases, and 8 bases lay between the germline ends. CDR1 and CDR2 from the germline V gene are SGHDN and FVKESK. The CDR3 loop spans 12 amino acids. In DNA, the CDR3 is TGTGCCAGCAGCGGGGGGTTCTATGGCTACACCTTC. This translates into CASSGGFYGYTF.

The gene calls are TRBV5-8 and TRBJ1-2, with D perhaps matching TRBD1 (5 bases). Germline V gives CDR1 SGHTS, CDR2 YDEGEE. The CDR3 contains 13 residues. Trimming cost V 6 bases and J 6 bases, with 15 bases left between them. CDR3 DNA sequence: TGTGCCAGCACCCCTGGGGGGGGAAATGGCTACACCTTC. Amino acids: CASTPGGGNGYTF.

The chain couples TRBV19 to TRBJ2-1; 11 positions match TRBD2. Germline CDR1 LNHDA, CDR2 SQIVND (reference sequence). This CDR3 comprises 15 residues. Trimming removed 7 bases from V and 3 bases from J; junction bases left unmatched: 5. The CDR3 sequence is CASIRTSGSYNEQFF. The CDR3 bases are TGTGCCAGTATCCGAACTAGCGGGAGCTACAATGAGCAGTTCTTC.

J is TRBJ2-3 and V is TRBV20-1; weak D call: TRBD1 (5 bases). From germline, CDR1 is DFQATT and CDR2 SNEGSKA (reference sequence). This CDR3 comprises 14 residues. V was shortened by 3 bases and J by 2 bases, with 12 bases between the two germline ends. CDR3 in amino acids: CSASYRIYTDTQYF. CDR3 DNA: TGCAGTGCTAGTTACAGGATTTACACAGATACGCAGTATTTT.

This chain links TRBV11-2 with TRBJ2-2; 10 positions agree with TRBD1. Germline CDR1 is SGHAT and CDR2 is FQNNGV. V shed 1 base, J shed 3 bases, and the junction held 5 bases outside the gene matches. CDR3 length: 17 amino acids. CDR3 DNA sequence: TGTGCCAGCAGCTTAGCGGTGACAGGGGGCGACACCGGGGAGCTGTTTTTT. Translation: CASSLAVTGGDTGELFF.

The chain couples TRBV3-1 (or the pseudogene TRBV3-2) to TRBJ2-2; D ambiguous. CDR1 is LGHDT, CDR2 YNNKEL, per germline (reference sequence). The CDR3 consists of 15 residues. V shed 2 bases and J shed 5 bases, with 12 bases lying between them. CDR3 in amino acids: CASSQRVAVTGELFF. The CDR3 DNA reads as TGTGCCAGCAGCCAAAGGGTGGCGGTAACCGGGGAGCTGTTTTTT.

This sequence joins TRBV5-4 and TRBJ1-2; no firm D call. This CDR3 has 13 amino acids. The germline gives CDR1 SGHNT, CDR2 YYREEE (reference sequence). Trimming shortened V by 4 bases and J by 2 bases, and 9 bases separated the two germline ends. CDR3: CASSPDGNYGYTF. CDR3 DNA: TGTGCCAGCAGCCCGGACGGAAACTATGGCTACACCTTC.

The chain joins TRBV7-9 to TRBJ1-5; D remains unclear. Germline CDR1 is SEHNR and CDR2 is FQNEAQ (reference sequence). There are 12 residues in the CDR3. V lost 3 bases and J lost 4, with 4 bases in between. The CDR3 is CASSLQNQPQHF. CDR3 in DNA: TGTGCCAGCAGCTTGCAGAATCAGCCCCAGCATTTT.

The chain joins TRBV19 to TRBJ1-5, with 7 positions matching TRBD1. The CDR3 is 13 residues long. Unmatched junction bases numbered 2, after V lost 4 bases and J lost 5 bases. In germline, CDR1 is LNHDA, CDR2 SQIVND (reference sequence). The CDR3 DNA reads as TGTGCCAGTAGTACCCAGGGGGATCAGCCCCAGCATTTT. Its protein product is CASSTQGDQPQHF.

The J gene is TRBJ1-5, the V gene TRBV7-9; TRBD1 agrees at 8 bases. V shed 0 bases and J 5 bases; nucleotides not matched to a gene: 15. This CDR3 has 19 amino acids. Germline V CDR1 and CDR2: SEHNR, FQNEAQ (reference sequence). The CDR3 spells CASSLAKLGQGRKDQPQHF. As DNA, the CDR3 is TGTGCCAGCAGCTTAGCGAAATTAGGACAGGGACGAAAGGATCAGCCCCAGCATTTT.

The chain combines TRBV11-2 with TRBJ1-1; D gene uncertain. This CDR3 region has 14 residues. CDR1 is SGHAT and CDR2 is FQNNGV in the germline V gene. V was cut by 0 bases and J by 5 bases, with 10 bases left in between. DNA of the CDR3: TGTGCCAGCAGCTTAGAGAGGGTGCGAACTGAAGCTTTCTTT. This codes for CASSLERVRTEAFF.

The chain combines TRBV9 with TRBJ1-4; 8 nucleotides agree with TRBD1. Germline-derived CDR1 and CDR2 are SGDLS and YYNGEE. V was pared by 4 bases and J by 5 bases, with 4 bases of the junction left unmatched. The CDR3 has 14 residues. Written as DNA, the CDR3 is TGTGCCAGCAGCCTGACAGGGGAAAATGAAAAACTGTTTTTT. This translates into CASSLTGENEKLFF.

This chain connects TRBV10-3 to TRBJ1-1; tentative D call: TRBD1 (5 bases). The V gene lost 6 bases and the J gene lost 8 bases, with 22 bases spanning the gap. Germline-derived CDR1 and CDR2 are ENHRY and SYGVKD. The CDR3 has 15 residues. This CDR3 reads CAISQTERGAEEAFF. The CDR3 nucleotides are TGTGCCATCAGCCAAACAGAGAGGGGAGCGGAAGAAGCTTTCTTT.

The V and J genes are TRBV7-9 and TRBJ2-1; TRBD2 is a possible D gene (5 bases). Per germline, CDR1 SEHNR and CDR2 FQNEAQ (reference sequence). Trimming cost V 0 bases and J 6 bases, with 9 bases left between them. CDR3 length: 14 residues. CDR3 sequence: CASSLAVSGNEQFF. Here the CDR3 DNA reads TGTGCCAGCAGCTTAGCGGTGAGCGGCAATGAGCAGTTCTTC.

This rearrangement joins TRBV4-3 to TRBJ1-4; D may be TRBD1 (6 bases). The CDR3 sequence is 14 residues long. The germline V and J ends were trimmed by 4 bases and 7 bases, with 13 bases remaining between them. Germline CDR1 LGHNA, CDR2 YSLEER. CDR3 bases: TGCGCCAGCAGCCCTCAGGGGAATCGTGAAAAACTGTTTTTT. It codes for CASSPQGNREKLFF.

The V call is TRBV5-1, the J call TRBJ2-3; TRBD2 might be the D (5 bases). V lost 4 bases and J 3 bases, leaving 12 bases between the germline ends. Germline V lookup: CDR1 SGHRS, CDR2 YFSETQ. This CDR3 comprises 14 residues. CDR3 coding DNA: TGCGCCAGCAGCGGAGGCCCGGAGACAGATACGCAGTATTTT. Translating it yields CASSGGPETDTQYF.

This chain joins TRBV4-3 and TRBJ2-7, with D possibly matching TRBD2 (5 bases). V was pared by 0 bases and J by 0 bases, with 12 bases between. This CDR3 contains 16 residues. CDR1 is LGHNA and CDR2 is YSLEER in the germline V gene. The CDR3 region is CASSQDSWRSSYEQYF. CDR3 coding DNA: TGCGCCAGCAGCCAAGATTCCTGGAGGAGCTCCTACGAGCAGTACTTC.

The genes are TRBV2 and TRBJ1-1; weak D call: TRBD1 (6 bases). V lost 8 bases, J lost 3 bases, and 22 bases lay in between. CDR3 length: 16 amino acids. Germline V CDR1 and CDR2: SNHLY, FYNNEI. The CDR3 sequence is CASWTVAAGSDTEAFF. CDR3 nucleotides: TGTGCCAGCTGGACAGTCGCCGCTGGGTCGGACACTGAAGCTTTCTTT.

The chain links TRBV27 to TRBJ2-7, with D possibly called TRBD1 or TRBD2 (5 bases each). Between the trimmed V and J ends, which lost 3 bases and 6 bases, there was a span of 12 bases. The CDR3 covers 13 residues. CDR1 MNHEY and CDR2 SMNVEV come from the germline V gene (reference sequence). The CDR3 nucleotides read TGTGCCAGCAGTTTCAGTTGGGACGGCGAGCAGTACTTC. Residues: CASSFSWDGEQYF.

The chain's CDR3 is CASSEGQGTYNEQFF. DNA of the CDR3: TGTGCCAGCAGTGAAGGGCAGGGCACCTACAATGAGCAGTTCTTC. The rearrangement uses TRBV2 and TRBJ2-1, with D possibly matching TRBD1 (5 bases). The CDR3 contains 15 residues. Germline-derived CDR1 and CDR2 are SNHLY and FYNNEI. Trimming took 1 base from V and 2 from J, leaving 9 bases between them.